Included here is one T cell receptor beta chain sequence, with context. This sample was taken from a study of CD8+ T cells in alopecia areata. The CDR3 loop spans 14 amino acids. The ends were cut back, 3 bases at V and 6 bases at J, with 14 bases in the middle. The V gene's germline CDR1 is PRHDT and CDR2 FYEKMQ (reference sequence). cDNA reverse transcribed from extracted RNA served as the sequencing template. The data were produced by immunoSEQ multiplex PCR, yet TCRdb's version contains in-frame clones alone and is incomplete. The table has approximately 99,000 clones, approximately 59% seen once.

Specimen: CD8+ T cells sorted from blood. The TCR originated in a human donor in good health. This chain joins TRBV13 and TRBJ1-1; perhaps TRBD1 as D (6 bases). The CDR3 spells CASSFRGSVSEAFF. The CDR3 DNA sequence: TGTGCCAGCAGCTTCAGGGGATCGGTATCTGAAGCTTTCTTT.